Following are 10 T cell receptor beta chains from one sample sequenced in a study of human T cells and chemical hapten exposure. Time point specified: pre-sensitization, week 0. Documented treatment: therapeutic diphenylcyclopropenone sensitization with weekly scalp DPC. TCRdb passed the RACE reads through MiXCR, listing each CDR3 protein once. The sample contains 45,000 to 60,000 distinct CDR3 sequences, about 9% of which appear only once. The sample was whole blood, taken in connection with sensitization to the hapten diphenylcyclopropenone (DPC). The source of these receptors is a woman aged 40 to 55 with alopecia areata. Some clones in this sample may be carry-over from other donors' samples.

The rearrangement links TRBV2 to TRBJ1-1; D is undetermined. The V end lost 7 bases, the J end lost 3 bases, and 9 bases lay between the germline ends. The germline V gene encodes CDR1 SNHLY and CDR2 FYNNEI. The CDR3 runs 12 residues. This CDR3 is CASNHRDTEAFF. CDR3 coding DNA: TGTGCCAGCAACCACCGGGACACTGAAGCTTTCTTT. Supplemented by reference TRBV2 and TRBJ1-1, the full variable domain reads EPEVTQTPSHQVTQMGQEVILRCVPISNHLYFYWYRQILGQKVEFLVSFYNNEISEKSEIFDDQFSVERPDGSNFTLKIRSTKLEDSAMYFCASNHRDTEAFFGQGTRLTVV.

The CDR3 coding sequence is TGTGCCAGCAGACGGACAGGGGGACGAGAGACCCAGTACTTC. Translated: CASRRTGGRETQYF. The chain has TRBV5-6 and TRBJ2-5, with 10 bases fitting TRBD1. CDR3 length: 14 amino acids. Per germline, CDR1 SGHDT and CDR2 YYEEEE. After removal of 5 bases from V and 4 bases from J, the junction contained 5 bases not matched to a gene.

This clonotype was found many times. The V call is TRBV20-1, the J call TRBJ2-7, with a weak D call TRBD1 (5 bases). Trimming took 3 bases from V and 2 from J, leaving 11 bases between them. CDR1 and CDR2 from the germline V gene are DFQATT and SNEGSKA (reference sequence). The CDR3 is 13 residues long. CDR3 amino acids: CSASGADPYEQYF. DNA for the CDR3: TGCAGTGCTAGTGGGGCTGACCCCTACGAGCAGTACTTC.

This clonotype occurred many times. The V and J genes are TRBV3-1 and TRBJ2-7, with D possibly TRBD1 on 5 matching bases. V was shortened by 0 bases and J by 3 bases, with 12 bases between the two germline ends. Germline V CDR1 and CDR2: LGHDT, YNNKEL (reference sequence). CDR3 size: 15 residues. The CDR3 DNA reads as TGTGCCAGCAGCCAAGAAACAGGACCCTACTACGAGCAGTACTTC. Translating it yields CASSQETGPYYEQYF.

For this clonotype: A read error may produce the germline difference seen at one junction end. This rearrangement joins TRBV5-6 to TRBJ1-1, with a weak D call TRBD1 (6 bases). Germline V gene lookup returns CDR1 SGHDT and CDR2 YYEEEE. CDR3 length equals 15 residues. CDR3 protein: CASSYRDFILTEAFF. CDR3 sequence (DNA): TGTGCCAGTAGCTACAGGGATTTTATTCTTACTGAAGCTTTCTTT. The full variable domain, in which reference TRBV5-6 and TRBJ1-1 provide the parts outside the CDR3, is DAGVTQSPTHLIKTRGQQVTLRCSPKSGHDTVSWYQQALGQGPQFIFQYYEEEERQRGNFPDRFSGHQFPNYSSELNVNALLLGDSALYLCASSYRDFILTEAFFGQGTRLTVV.

This clonotype was seen repeatedly, ten times or more. J is TRBJ2-7 and V is TRBV11-2; 8 bases are shared with TRBD1. Germline values: CDR1 SGHAT, CDR2 FQNNGV. V shed 5 bases and J 5 bases; nucleotides not matched to a gene: 8. This CDR3 region has 14 residues. The CDR3 loop is CASSPLDRVNEQYF. CDR3 DNA sequence: TGTGCCAGCAGCCCACTGGACAGGGTAAACGAGCAGTACTTC.

The gene calls are TRBV11-2 and TRBJ1-4; TRBD1 matches at 7 bases. Germline V gene lookup returns CDR1 SGHAT and CDR2 FQNNGV. Germline trimming cut 5 bases from V and 8 bases from J; bases unmatched to any gene: 14. The CDR3 is 16 amino acids. CDR3 sequence: CASSPGEGAGREKLFF. In DNA form, the CDR3 reads TGTGCCAGCAGCCCGGGCGAGGGGGCAGGGAGGGAAAAACTGTTTTTT.

This sequence joins TRBV10-3 and TRBJ1-5; no clear D. Germline values: CDR1 ENHRY, CDR2 SYGVKD. Between the trimmed V and J ends, which lost 8 bases and 4 bases, there was a span of 9 bases. The CDR3 is 12 residues long. CDR3 sequence: CAIGSENQPQHF. CDR3 DNA: TGTGCCATCGGGTCGGAAAATCAGCCCCAGCATTTT.

This chain joins TRBV6-4 and TRBJ2-1; TRBD1 or TRBD2 may be the D gene (5 bases each). CDR1 MRHNA and CDR2 SNTAGT come from the germline V gene. The ends were cut back, 5 bases at V and 10 bases at J, with 21 bases in the middle. The length of the CDR3 is 15 residues. DNA for the CDR3: TGTGCCAGCAGTAGGGAGCCAGGGTCAACGGAAGAGCAGTTCTTC. As protein: CASSREPGSTEEQFF.

This clonotype has at least ten counts. The chain uses TRBV19 and TRBJ2-2; unclear D gene. The germline CDR1 and CDR2 sequences are LNHDA and SQIVND (reference sequence). The V end lost 4 bases, the J end lost 0 bases, and 21 bases lay between the germline ends. The CDR3 totals 19 residues. The CDR3 region is CASSSPERSAHANTGELFF. The DNA for the CDR3 is TGTGCCAGTAGTAGCCCGGAGAGGTCCGCCCACGCGAACACCGGGGAGCTGTTTTTT.